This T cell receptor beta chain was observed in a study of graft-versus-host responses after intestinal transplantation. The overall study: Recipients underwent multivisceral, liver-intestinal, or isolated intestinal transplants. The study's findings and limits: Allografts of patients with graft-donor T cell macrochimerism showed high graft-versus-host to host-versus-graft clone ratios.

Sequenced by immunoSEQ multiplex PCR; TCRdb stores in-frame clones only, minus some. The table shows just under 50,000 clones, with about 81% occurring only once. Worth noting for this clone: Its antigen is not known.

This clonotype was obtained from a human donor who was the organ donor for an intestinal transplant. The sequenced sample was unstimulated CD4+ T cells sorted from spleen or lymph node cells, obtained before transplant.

The CDR3 DNA reads TGTGCCAGCAGCCAACTACGGGCGGAAGAGACCCAGTACTTC. Protein sequence: CASSQLRAEETQYF. This rearrangement joins TRBV14 to TRBJ2-5; D uncertain. The CDR3 consists of 14 residues. The germline V gene encodes CDR1 SGHDN and CDR2 FVKESK. V was clipped by 2 bases and J by 3 bases, with 10 bases between them.